This TCR beta chain came from a study of CXCR3-negative and CXCR3-positive naive CD8 T cells. Study conclusions and caveats: Cryopreservation partially lowered CXCR3 expression, so most assays used fresh PBMCs. TRB CDR3 hydrophobicity was greater in CXCR3-positive naive cells than in CXCR3-negative naive cells.

Those CD8+ T cells considered naive were CD45RO-CCR7+CD27+CD95-. Looked up from germline, CDR1 is LNHNV and CDR2 is YYDKDF (reference sequence). CDR3 length: 15 amino acids. UMI-labeled 5' RACE TRB cDNA libraries were prepared from the cells. TCRdb re-called the 5' RACE reads and catalogs CDR3 proteins one per entry, DNA excluded. The repertoire table contains about 110,000 distinct CDR3 sequences. Concerning this clonotype: Its antigen is currently unknown.

This clonotype originated in a human donor in good health. Some clones in this sample may be carry-over from other donors' samples. V is TRBV15 and J is TRBJ2-1. Sequences were obtained from naive CXCR3+ CD8+ T cells from blood. Subset reported: CD45RO-CCR7+CD27+CD95- naive CD8+ T cells expressing CXCR3 (TNR3+). The CDR3 protein is CATSISRDSYNEQFF. The full variable domain, completed using reference TRBV15 and TRBJ2-1, is DAMVIQNPRYQVTQFGKPVTLSCSQTLNHNVMYWYQQKSSQAPKLLFHYYDKDFNNEADTPDNFQSRRPNTSFCFLDIRSPGLGDTAMYLCATSISRDSYNEQFFGPGTRLTVL.